This entry is about one T cell receptor beta chain. The target antigen is unknown. Absent ophthalmopathy progression within 18 months defined stable Graves' hyperthyroidism. Patients having uncontrolled infection, another autoimmune disease, pregnancy or lactation were not included. The source material, RNA transcripts, was used to amplify TCR beta CDR3 regions. A first-round RT-PCR of the TCR CDR3 used the HTBI primer set. TCRdb re-analysed the multiplex PCR reads in MiXCR, keeping a single row per CDR3 protein. This sample carries a few hundred thousand distinct CDR3 sequences, roughly 25% of them seen once, and the ten largest clones take 70% to 75%. The CDR3 consists of 16 residues. With 3 bases removed from V and 3 bases from J, the gap between germline ends came to 14 bases. Germline CDR1 and CDR2: SEHNR and FQNEAQ (reference sequence). The sample is drawn from a study of T cells in Graves' hyperthyroidism and ophthalmopathy. General observations from the study: A model of 13 V-J features distinguished ophthalmopathy from stable hyperthyroidism. It was a median around 6 months before onset that the model predicted ophthalmopathy.

V usage is TRBV7-9 and J usage is TRBJ1-4, with D tentatively TRBD1 (5 bases). Sequenced sample: blood. The TCR comes from a man aged 45 to 65 with Graves' hyperthyroidism. Here the CDR3 reads CASSFTLEGPNEKLFF. The CDR3 nucleotides are TGTGCCAGCAGCTTTACGCTGGAGGGGCCTAATGAAAAACTGTTTTTT.